Detailed here is one T cell receptor (beta chain). The CDR3 loop spans 14 amino acids. Per the germline V gene, CDR1 is KGHSH and CDR2 is LQKENI. Trimming shortened V by 9 bases and J by 7 bases, and 22 bases separated the two germline ends. The record originates from a study of T cell responses to AZD1222 COVID-19 vaccine. Clones were read by immunoSEQ multiplex PCR, and TCRdb kept only the in-frame ones, dropping some. The data hold about 140,000 clones, with roughly 92% observed a single time. Sequences were derived from peripheral blood, sampled 28 days after the second AZD1222 dose. This rearrangement joins TRBV18 to TRBJ2-7; the D is unclear. The TCR originated in an adult who received the AZD1222 COVID-19 vaccine. CDR3 coding DNA: TGTGCCAGATTAACTCTTCCCCACCCCATGGAGCAGTACTTC. Translated, it gives CARLTLPHPMEQYF.